The rows below give T cell receptor beta chains drawn from one sample of a study of cytomegalovirus exposure and HLA in healthy donors. Here immunoSEQ multiplex PCR was the method, and the copy in TCRdb shows in-frame clones only, minus some. This table holds approximately 200,000 clones, less than 80% found once. Input material: PBMCs. Receptors were obtained from a girl aged 2 to 10 in good health and CMV-seronegative. The CDR3 runs from the conserved cysteine through the conserved F or W. D genes are given only for firm matches. Clone size is not always given. Where it is, it says once, few, many or a class for expanded clones.

length: 13
V: TRBV7-9
size: .
J: TRBJ2-7
D: TRBD1
DNA: TGTGCCAGCACCGGGACAGGTGAATACGAGCAGTACTTC
CDR3: CASTGTGEYEQYF

length: 18
V: TRBV7-2
size: .
J: TRBJ1-5
D: TRBD1
DNA: TGTGCCAGCAGCTTAGGGCTGGACAGGCGGTATAGCAATCAGCCCCAGCATTTT
CDR3: CASSLGLDRRYSNQPQHF

length: 12
V: TRBV6-1
size: .
J: TRBJ1-1
D: .
DNA: TGTGCCAGCAGTACACCGGGAGAAGAAGCTTTCTTT
CDR3: CASSTPGEEAFF

length: 15
V: TRBV4-2
size: few
J: TRBJ2-1
D: .
DNA: TGTGCCAGCAGCCAAGTAGGGAGCTCCTACAATGAGCAGTTCTTC
CDR3: CASSQVGSSYNEQFF

length: 15
V: TRBV2
size: once
J: TRBJ2-2
D: TRBD1
DNA: TGTGCCAGCAGTGAATTACAGGGGGCTTACGGGGAGCTGTTTTTT
CDR3: CASSELQGAYGELFF

length: 14
V: TRBV6-5
size: few
J: TRBJ2-3
D: TRBD2
DNA: TGTGCCAGCAGCTTAGCGGGAGCGACAGATACGCAGTATTTT
CDR3: CASSLAGATDTQYF

length: 13
V: TRBV19
size: .
J: TRBJ2-7
D: .
DNA: TGTGCCAGTAGTATTAGAAGGGAGTACGAGCAGTACTTC
CDR3: CASSIRREYEQYF

length: 15
V: TRBV10-3
size: .
J: TRBJ2-5
D: TRBD1
DNA: TGTGCCATCAGTGAAATTCCGGACAGGGGGGAGACCCAGTACTTC
CDR3: CAISEIPDRGETQYF

length: 12
V: TRBV30
size: once
J: TRBJ1-1
D: TRBD1
DNA: TGTGCCCGGGACAGGGGATTGACTGAAGCTTTCTTT
CDR3: CARDRGLTEAFF

length: 16
V: TRBV2
size: .
J: TRBJ1-1
D: .
DNA: TGTGCCAGCGTTAATGATTTGGGGGGGGCGTACACTGAAGCTTTCTTT
CDR3: CASVNDLGGAYTEAFF

length: 14
V: TRBV5-1
size: .
J: TRBJ2-7
D: .
DNA: TGCGCCAGCTGTGGGACTCAAACACCCTACGAGCAGTACTTC
CDR3: CASCGTQTPYEQYF

length: 18
V: TRBV12-5
size: .
J: TRBJ2-7
D: TRBD2
DNA: TGTGCTAGTGGTTTGGTACTAGCGGGAGGTCCCAGCTCCTACGAGCAGTACTTC
CDR3: CASGLVLAGGPSSYEQYF

length: 14
V: TRBV5-1
size: .
J: TRBJ2-1
D: .
DNA: TGCGCCAGCAGCTTGTTGAGCTCCTACAATGAGCAGTTCTTC
CDR3: CASSLLSSYNEQFF

length: 15
V: TRBV9
size: .
J: TRBJ1-4
D: .
DNA: TGTGCCAGGTTTGGCCTGGTAGGGGTCGATGAAAAACTGTTTTTT
CDR3: CARFGLVGVDEKLFF

length: 15
V: TRBV19
size: few
J: TRBJ1-2
D: .
DNA: TGTGCCAGTAGTATGGGCGCGGGGCCCAACTATGGCTACACCTTC
CDR3: CASSMGAGPNYGYTF

length: 15
V: TRBV7-6
size: .
J: TRBJ1-4
D: TRBD1
DNA: TGTGCCAGCAGCCCCTCCCAGGGGGCGCTTGAAAAACTGTTTTTT
CDR3: CASSPSQGALEKLFF

length: 14
V: TRBV6-4
size: .
J: TRBJ2-2
D: .
DNA: TGTGCCAGCAGTGAGCTAGTTGGGACCGGGGAGCTGTTTTTT
CDR3: CASSELVGTGELFF

length: 14
V: TRBV19
size: .
J: TRBJ1-2
D: .
DNA: TGTGCCAGTAAACAAGACACTGCTCGCTATGGCTACACCTTC
CDR3: CASKQDTARYGYTF

length: 17
V: TRBV7-9
size: .
J: TRBJ1-2
D: .
DNA: TGTTCCAGCAGCTCTAACCTTCTAGGACAGAGTGTATCCCGCTACACCTTC
CDR3: CSSSSNLLGQSVSRYTF

length: 13
V: TRBV30
size: .
J: TRBJ1-1
D: .
DNA: TGTGCCTGGAGTTCACAGGGGAACACTGAAGCTTTCTTT
CDR3: CAWSSQGNTEAFF

length: 14
V: TRBV6-4
size: .
J: TRBJ2-3
D: .
DNA: TGTGCCAGCAGTGGAGACACTAGCACAGATACGCAGTATTTT
CDR3: CASSGDTSTDTQYF

length: 12
V: TRBV10-3
size: .
J: TRBJ1-5
D: TRBD1
DNA: TGTGCCATAGGGACAGCAAATCAGCCCCAGCATTTT
CDR3: CAIGTANQPQHF

length: 16
V: TRBV4-1
size: few
J: TRBJ1-5
D: .
DNA: TGCGCCAGCAGCCAATCAACTACGGAGGGATATCAGCCCCAGCATTTT
CDR3: CASSQSTTEGYQPQHF

length: 14
V: TRBV2
size: .
J: TRBJ2-1
D: .
DNA: TGTGCCAACACCCTGGGGGGTTTTGACAATGAGCAGTTCTTC
CDR3: CANTLGGFDNEQFF

length: 12
V: TRBV6-1
size: .
J: TRBJ2-7
D: .
DNA: TGTGCCACCAGGCAGCCCCGGGACGAGCAGTACTTC
CDR3: CATRQPRDEQYF